The 15 T cell receptor beta chains listed next were all sequenced from one sample in a study of Graves' ophthalmopathy and Graves' hyperthyroidism. The study amplified TCR beta CDR3 regions using RNA transcripts. Second-round multiplex PCR came after a first-round RT-PCR that employed HTBI primers. TCRdb re-analysed the multiplex PCR reads in MiXCR, keeping a single row per CDR3 protein. The table has some 750,000 distinct CDR3 sequences, around 40% seen once. Sequenced: peripheral blood. The receptors originated from an adult man with Graves' ophthalmopathy.

This clonotype was counted once. The chain carries TRBV25-1 and TRBJ2-7; maybe TRBD1 (5 bases). V dropped 6 bases and J dropped 2 bases, with 14 bases sitting between them. This CDR3 is 14 amino acids long. Germline CDR1 is MGHDK and CDR2 is SYGVNS. In nucleotides, the CDR3 is TGTGCCAGCAGCGTAGAACAGGCGACCTACGAGCAGTACTTC. Encoded protein: CASSVEQATYEQYF.

The table lists this clonotype with a count of one. CDR3 sequence: CSARDVAGGATGNYGYTF. The CDR3 bases are TGCAGTGCTAGAGATGTAGCGGGTGGCGCGACAGGGAACTATGGCTACACCTTC. The genes are TRBV20-1 and TRBJ1-2; the match to TRBD1 covers 7 bases. From germline, CDR1 is DFQATT and CDR2 SNEGSKA (reference sequence). V trimming: 0 bases; J trimming: 2 bases; junction bases outside the gene matches: 15. This CDR3 region has 18 residues.

This chain uses TRBV5-1 with TRBJ1-6; a possible D gene is TRBD1 (6 bases). Trimming cost V 4 bases and J 4 bases, with 21 bases left between them. CDR1 and CDR2 (germline): SGHRS, YFSETQ. CDR3 size: 18 residues. CDR3 sequence: CASSRERDIREYNSPLHF. CDR3 nucleotides: TGCGCCAGCAGCCGAGAACGGGACATCCGGGAGTATAATTCACCCCTCCACTTT.

About this clonotype: A single base separates this from a much larger clone, so it may be a read error. The genes are TRBV7-2 and TRBJ1-4; D remains unclear. The CDR3 sequence is 13 residues long. Per the germline V gene, CDR1 is SGHTA and CDR2 is FQGNSA. The CDR3 spells CASSENWDEKLLF. The CDR3, as DNA: TGTGCCAGCAGCGAAAACTGGGATGAAAAACTGCTTTTT.

V usage is TRBV29-1 and J usage is TRBJ1-1; 8 bases fit TRBD1. Germline CDR1 and CDR2: SQVTM and ANQGSEA. CDR3 size: 12 residues. The V gene end was trimmed by 1 base and the J gene end by 14 bases; junction bases not matched to a gene: 9. The CDR3 region has the DNA TGCAGCGTTGAAGGGGGGTACAGGGGGGACTTCTTT. Residues: CSVEGGYRGDFF.

The rearrangement uses TRBV12-3 or TRBV12-4 and TRBJ1-2, with TRBD1 matching over 8 bases. V lost 6 bases to trimming and J lost 2 bases; unmatched junction nucleotides: 8. CDR3 length: 15 amino acids. The CDR3 DNA reads TGTGCCAGCAGAGATCTGGACAGGGAGAACTATGGCTACACCTTC. Translation gives CASRDLDRENYGYTF.

The genes are TRBV20-1 and TRBJ2-7, with D unclear. The CDR3 runs to 13 residues. V lost 4 bases and J lost 10, with 20 bases in between. Germline V gene lookup returns CDR1 DFQATT and CDR2 SNEGSKA (reference sequence). This chain's CDR3 is CSANDRPATTQYF. CDR3 coding DNA: TGCAGTGCTAACGACCGGCCCGCTACTACACAGTACTTC.

This clonotype has more than one count but fewer than ten. This sequence joins TRBV4-2 and TRBJ2-2; D gene unclear. Trimming shortened V by 3 bases and J by 1 base, and 6 bases separated the two germline ends. Per the germline V gene, CDR1 is LGHNA and CDR2 is YNFKEQ. This CDR3 region has 14 residues. The CDR3 reads CASSQMLNTGELFF. The CDR3 DNA sequence: TGTGCCAGCAGCCAGATGCTGAACACCGGGGAGCTGTTTTTT.

This chain joins TRBV29-1 and TRBJ2-5; TRBD2 aligns across 9 bases. This CDR3 region has 14 residues. V gave up 2 bases and J gave up 5 bases; unmatched junction bases: 6. The germline V gene has CDR1 SQVTM and CDR2 ANQGSEA. In nucleotides, the CDR3 is TGCAGCGTTGAATCTAGCGGGGTGGCGGAGACCCAGTACTTC. This translates into CSVESSGVAETQYF.

This clonotype has ten or more counts. The genes are TRBV29-1 and TRBJ2-2; 9 bases line up with TRBD1. The germline V gene has CDR1 SQVTM and CDR2 ANQGSEA. The CDR3 is made up of 14 amino acids. V was clipped by 4 bases and J by 6 bases; unmatched bases: 6. CDR3: CSVGDRGSSGELFF. Written as DNA, the CDR3 is TGCAGCGTTGGCGACAGGGGGAGCTCCGGGGAGCTGTTTTTT.

Ten or more counts support this clonotype. This sequence joins TRBV11-2 and TRBJ1-3; D gene ambiguous. There are 15 residues in the CDR3. V lost 6 bases to trimming and J lost 0 bases, with 12 bases between them. Germline CDR1 and CDR2: SGHAT and FQNNGV. The CDR3 nucleotides are TGTGCCAGCAGGCAGCAACTGTACTCTGGAAACACCATATATTTT. This gives the protein CASRQQLYSGNTIYF.

Only a few counts were recorded for this clonotype. The chain carries TRBV19 and TRBJ2-5; 13 nucleotides align to TRBD2. This CDR3 has 17 residues. J was trimmed by 0 bases and V by 6 bases; bases with no gene match: 7. Germline CDR1 and CDR2: LNHDA and SQIVND (reference sequence). CDR3 nucleotide sequence: TGTGCCAGTAGACCAGGACTAGCGGGAGTTTACCAAGAGACCCAGTACTTC. Encoded protein: CASRPGLAGVYQETQYF.

A remark on this clonotype: Germline and junction disagree at one end, which may indicate a read error. The chain couples TRBV7-9 to TRBJ2-7, with TRBD1 identical over 9 bases. Germline lookup yields CDR1 SEHNR and CDR2 FQNEAQ (reference sequence). The CDR3 consists of 14 residues. The CDR3 sequence is CASSFPGQGSEKYF. The CDR3 DNA reads as TGTGCCAGCAGCTTTCCGGGACAGGGCTCCGAGAAGTACTTC. Complete variable domain (other parts from reference TRBV7-9 and TRBJ2-7): DTGVSQNPRHKITKRGQNVTFRCDPISEHNRLYWYRQTLGQGPEFLTYFQNEAQLEKSRLLSDRFSAERPKGSFSTLEIQRTEQGDSAMYLCASSFPGQGSEKYFGPGTRLTVT.

Only one count was recorded for this clonotype. The chain links TRBV7-9 to TRBJ2-7, with D unclear. With 5 bases removed from V and 2 bases from J, the gap between germline ends came to 13 bases. CDR1 is SEHNR and CDR2 is FQNEAQ in the germline V gene (reference sequence). This CDR3 region has 14 residues. This CDR3 is CASSPGPFTYEQYF. In DNA, the CDR3 is TGTGCCAGCAGCCCCGGACCGTTTACCTACGAGCAGTACTTC. Combining the CDR3 with reference TRBV7-9 and TRBJ2-7 gives the whole variable domain DTGVSQNPRHKITKRGQNVTFRCDPISEHNRLYWYRQTLGQGPEFLTYFQNEAQLEKSRLLSDRFSAERPKGSFSTLEIQRTEQGDSAMYLCASSPGPFTYEQYFGPGTRLTVT.

This clonotype was found a few times. The V call is TRBV6-4, the J call TRBJ2-5, with 9 positions matching TRBD2. Per germline, CDR1 MRHNA and CDR2 SNTAGT. There are 15 residues in the CDR3. Trimming cost V 6 bases and J 0 bases; bases outside gene matches: 5. The CDR3 sequence is CASSATSGDQETQYF. Here the CDR3 DNA reads TGTGCCAGCAGCGCGACTAGCGGAGACCAAGAGACCCAGTACTTC.